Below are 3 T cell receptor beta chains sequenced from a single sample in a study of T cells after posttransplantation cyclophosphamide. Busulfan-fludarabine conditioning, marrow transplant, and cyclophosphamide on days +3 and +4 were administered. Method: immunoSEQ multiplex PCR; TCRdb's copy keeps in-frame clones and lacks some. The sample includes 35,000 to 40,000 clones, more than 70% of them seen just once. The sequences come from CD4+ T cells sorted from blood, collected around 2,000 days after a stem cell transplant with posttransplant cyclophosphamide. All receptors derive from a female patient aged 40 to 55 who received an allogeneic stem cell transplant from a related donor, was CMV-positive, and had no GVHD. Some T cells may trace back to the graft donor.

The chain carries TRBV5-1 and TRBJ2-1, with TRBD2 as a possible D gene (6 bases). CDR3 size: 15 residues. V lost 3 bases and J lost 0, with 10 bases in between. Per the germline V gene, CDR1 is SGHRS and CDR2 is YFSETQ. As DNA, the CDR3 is TGCGCCAGCAGCTCTGTGGGGGGCTCCTACAATGAGCAGTTCTTC. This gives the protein CASSSVGGSYNEQFF. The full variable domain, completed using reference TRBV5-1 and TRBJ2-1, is KAGVTQTPRYLIKTRGQQVTLSCSPISGHRSVSWYQQTPGQGLQFLFEYFSETQRNKGNFPGRFSGRQFSNSRSEMNVSTLELGDSALYLCASSSVGGSYNEQFFGPGTRLTVL.

CDR3 region: CSVEGGTLETQYF. The CDR3 DNA follows: TGCAGCGTTGAGGGAGGGACGTTGGAGACCCAGTACTTC. This chain uses TRBV29-1 with TRBJ2-5; 7 nucleotides align to TRBD2. Trimming at V came to 3 bases and at J to 5 bases, leaving 6 bases not matched to a gene. The CDR3 spans 13 residues. Germline V lookup: CDR1 SQVTM, CDR2 ANQGSEA.

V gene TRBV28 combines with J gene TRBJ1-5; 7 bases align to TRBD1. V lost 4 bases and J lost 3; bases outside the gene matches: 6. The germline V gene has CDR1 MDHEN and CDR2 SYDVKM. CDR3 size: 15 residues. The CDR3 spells CASSSADRPNQPQHF. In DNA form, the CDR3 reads TGTGCCAGCAGTTCGGCGGACAGGCCCAATCAGCCCCAGCATTTT.